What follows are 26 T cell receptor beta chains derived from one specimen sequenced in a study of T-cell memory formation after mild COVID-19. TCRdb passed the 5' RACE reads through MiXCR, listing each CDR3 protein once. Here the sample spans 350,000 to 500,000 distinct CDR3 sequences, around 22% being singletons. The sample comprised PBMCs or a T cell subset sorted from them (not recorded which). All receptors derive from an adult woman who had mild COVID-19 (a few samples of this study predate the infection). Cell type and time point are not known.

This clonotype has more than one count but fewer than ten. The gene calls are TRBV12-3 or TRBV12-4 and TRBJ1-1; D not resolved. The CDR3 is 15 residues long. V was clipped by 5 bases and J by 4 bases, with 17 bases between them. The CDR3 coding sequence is TGTGCCAGCAGTCCTTTTGGGCAGAGTGTCACTGAAGCTTTCTTT. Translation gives CASSPFGQSVTEAFF.

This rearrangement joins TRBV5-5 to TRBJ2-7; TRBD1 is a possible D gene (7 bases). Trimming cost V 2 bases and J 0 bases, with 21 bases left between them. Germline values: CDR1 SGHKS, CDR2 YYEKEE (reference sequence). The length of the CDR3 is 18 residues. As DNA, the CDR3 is TGTGCCAGCAGCTTCGATGTCAGGGGGGAGAGGGCCTCCTACGAGCAGTACTTC. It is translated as CASSFDVRGERASYEQYF.

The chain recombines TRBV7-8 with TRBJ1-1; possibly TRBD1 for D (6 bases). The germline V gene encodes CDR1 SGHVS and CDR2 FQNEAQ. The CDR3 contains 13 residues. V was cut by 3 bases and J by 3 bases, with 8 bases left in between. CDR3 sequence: CASSFGGDTEAFF. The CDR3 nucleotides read TGTGCCAGCAGCTTCGGGGGCGACACTGAAGCTTTCTTT.

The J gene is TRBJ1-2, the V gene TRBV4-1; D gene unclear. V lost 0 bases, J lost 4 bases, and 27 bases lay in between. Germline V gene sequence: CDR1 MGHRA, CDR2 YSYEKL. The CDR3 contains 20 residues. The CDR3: CASSQDRSSAHSRKSYGYTF. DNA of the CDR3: TGCGCCAGCAGCCAAGATCGGAGCTCGGCACACTCGCGCAAATCCTATGGCTACACCTTC.

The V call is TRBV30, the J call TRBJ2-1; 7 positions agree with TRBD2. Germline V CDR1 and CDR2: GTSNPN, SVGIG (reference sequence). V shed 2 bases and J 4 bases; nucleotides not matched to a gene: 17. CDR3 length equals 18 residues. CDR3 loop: CAWSFSFFLGGVYNEQFF. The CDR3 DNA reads TGTGCCTGGAGTTTTTCTTTTTTCTTGGGGGGGGTTTACAATGAGCAGTTCTTC.

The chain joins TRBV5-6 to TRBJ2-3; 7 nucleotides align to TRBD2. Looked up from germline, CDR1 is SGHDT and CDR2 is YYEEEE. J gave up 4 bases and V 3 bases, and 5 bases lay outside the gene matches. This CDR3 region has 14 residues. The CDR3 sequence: CASSSGGRADTQYF. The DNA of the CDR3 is TGTGCCAGCAGCTCGGGGGGTCGGGCAGATACGCAGTATTTT.

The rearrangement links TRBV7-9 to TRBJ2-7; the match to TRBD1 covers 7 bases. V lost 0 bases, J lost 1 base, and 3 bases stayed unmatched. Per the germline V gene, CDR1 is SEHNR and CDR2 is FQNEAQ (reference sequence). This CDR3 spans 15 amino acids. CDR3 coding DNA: TGTGCCAGCAGCTTAGCCGGGACAGTATCCTACGAGCAGTACTTC. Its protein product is CASSLAGTVSYEQYF.

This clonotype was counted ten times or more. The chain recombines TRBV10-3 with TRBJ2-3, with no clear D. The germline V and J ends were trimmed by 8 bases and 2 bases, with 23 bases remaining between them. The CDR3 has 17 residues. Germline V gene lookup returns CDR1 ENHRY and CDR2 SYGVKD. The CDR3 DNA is TGTGCCATCGCGGCTGCGCGGACCCGCGTGTTCACAGATACGCAGTATTTT. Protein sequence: CAIAAARTRVFTDTQYF.

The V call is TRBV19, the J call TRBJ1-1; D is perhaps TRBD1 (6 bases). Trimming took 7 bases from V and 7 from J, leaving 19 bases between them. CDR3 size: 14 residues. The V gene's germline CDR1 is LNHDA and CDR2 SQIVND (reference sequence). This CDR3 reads CASNPHRGQGEAFF. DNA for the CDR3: TGTGCCAGTAACCCTCACCGGGGGCAGGGTGAAGCTTTCTTT.

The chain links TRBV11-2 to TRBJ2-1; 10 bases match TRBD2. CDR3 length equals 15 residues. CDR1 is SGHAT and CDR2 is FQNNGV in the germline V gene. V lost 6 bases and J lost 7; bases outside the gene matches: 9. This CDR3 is CASRLAGASGNEQFF. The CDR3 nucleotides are TGTGCCAGCAGGCTAGCGGGAGCATCTGGGAATGAGCAGTTCTTC.

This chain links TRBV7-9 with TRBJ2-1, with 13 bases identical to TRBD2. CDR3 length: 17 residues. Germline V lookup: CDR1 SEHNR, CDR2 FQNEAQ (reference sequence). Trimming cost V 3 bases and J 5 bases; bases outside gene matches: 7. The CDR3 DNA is TGTGCCAGCAGCTTGGGACTAGCGGGGATAATCAACAATGAGCAGTTCTTC. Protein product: CASSLGLAGIINNEQFF.

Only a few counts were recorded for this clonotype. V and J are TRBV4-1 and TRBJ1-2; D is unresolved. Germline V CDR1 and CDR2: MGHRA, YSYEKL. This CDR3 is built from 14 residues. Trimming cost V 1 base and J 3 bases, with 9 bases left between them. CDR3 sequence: CASSQVPNDYGYTF. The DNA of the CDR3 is TGCGCCAGCAGCCAAGTCCCTAACGACTATGGCTACACCTTC.

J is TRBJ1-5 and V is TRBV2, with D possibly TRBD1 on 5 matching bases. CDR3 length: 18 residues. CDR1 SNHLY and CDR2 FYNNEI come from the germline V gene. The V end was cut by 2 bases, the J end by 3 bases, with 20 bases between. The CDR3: CASSESAELRGVNQPQHF. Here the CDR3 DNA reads TGTGCCAGCAGTGAATCTGCGGAGTTAAGGGGTGTCAATCAGCCCCAGCATTTT. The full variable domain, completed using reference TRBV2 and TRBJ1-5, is EPEVTQTPSHQVTQMGQEVILRCVPISNHLYFYWYRQILGQKVEFLVSFYNNEISEKSEIFDDQFSVERPDGSNFTLKIRSTKLEDSAMYFCASSESAELRGVNQPQHFGDGTRLSIL.

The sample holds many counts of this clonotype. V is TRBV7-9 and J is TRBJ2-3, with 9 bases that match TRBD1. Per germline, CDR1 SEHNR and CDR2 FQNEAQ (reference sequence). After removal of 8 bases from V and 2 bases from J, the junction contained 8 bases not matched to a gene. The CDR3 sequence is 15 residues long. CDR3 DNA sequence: TGTGCCAGCTCACTTGGGACAGGGTCCACAGATACGCAGTATTTT. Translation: CASSLGTGSTDTQYF.

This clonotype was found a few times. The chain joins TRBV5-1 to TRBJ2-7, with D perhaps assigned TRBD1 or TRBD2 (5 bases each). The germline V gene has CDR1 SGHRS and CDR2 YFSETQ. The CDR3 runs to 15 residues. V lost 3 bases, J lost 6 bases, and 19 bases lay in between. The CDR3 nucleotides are TGCGCCAGCAGCTCACAACCGGGACCTGCGGGCGAGCAGTACTTC. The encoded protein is CASSSQPGPAGEQYF.

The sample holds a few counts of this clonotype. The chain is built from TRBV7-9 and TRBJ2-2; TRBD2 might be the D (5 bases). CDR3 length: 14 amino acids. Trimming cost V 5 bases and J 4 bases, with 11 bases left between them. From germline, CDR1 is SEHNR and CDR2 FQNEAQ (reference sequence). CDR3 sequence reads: CASSQPGFTGELFF. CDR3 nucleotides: TGTGCCAGCAGCCAACCGGGATTCACCGGGGAGCTGTTTTTT.

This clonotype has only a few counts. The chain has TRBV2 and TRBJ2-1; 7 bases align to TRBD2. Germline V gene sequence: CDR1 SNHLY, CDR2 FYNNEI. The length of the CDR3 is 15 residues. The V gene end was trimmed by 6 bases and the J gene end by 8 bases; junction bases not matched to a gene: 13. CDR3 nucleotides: TGTGCCAGCAGCGTCAGCGGGGTCCTTGTTTATGAGCAGTTCTTC. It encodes CASSVSGVLVYEQFF.

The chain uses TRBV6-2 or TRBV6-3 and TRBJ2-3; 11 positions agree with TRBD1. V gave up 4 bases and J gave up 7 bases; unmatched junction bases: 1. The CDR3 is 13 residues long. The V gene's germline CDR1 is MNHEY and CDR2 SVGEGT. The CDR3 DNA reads TGTGCCAGCAGTTGGGACAGGGGGTATACGCAGTATTTT. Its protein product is CASSWDRGYTQYF.

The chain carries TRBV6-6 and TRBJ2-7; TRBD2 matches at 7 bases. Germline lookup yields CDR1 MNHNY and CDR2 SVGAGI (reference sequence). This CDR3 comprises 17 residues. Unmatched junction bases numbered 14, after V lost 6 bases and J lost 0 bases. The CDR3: CASSMFGRERSSYEQYF. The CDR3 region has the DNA TGTGCCAGCAGCATGTTTGGGCGGGAGCGAAGCTCCTACGAGCAGTACTTC.

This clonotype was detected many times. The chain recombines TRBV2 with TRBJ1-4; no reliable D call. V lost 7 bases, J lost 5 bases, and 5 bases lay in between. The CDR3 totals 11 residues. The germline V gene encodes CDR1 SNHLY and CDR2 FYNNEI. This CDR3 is CASTLNEKLFF. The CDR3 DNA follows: TGTGCCAGCACCCTGAATGAAAAACTGTTTTTT.

The CDR3 sequence: CSSWEERTDTQYF. The CDR3 DNA reads TGCAGTTCTTGGGAAGAACGGACAGATACGCAGTATTTT. V is TRBV20-1 and J is TRBJ2-3; D remains unclear. V was cut by 8 bases and J by 3 bases, with 15 bases left in between. The V gene's germline CDR1 is DFQATT and CDR2 SNEGSKA (reference sequence). This CDR3 contains 13 residues.

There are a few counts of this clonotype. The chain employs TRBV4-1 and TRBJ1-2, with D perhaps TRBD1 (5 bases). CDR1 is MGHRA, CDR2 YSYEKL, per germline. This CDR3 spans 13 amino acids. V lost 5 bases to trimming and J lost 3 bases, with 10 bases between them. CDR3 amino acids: CASSIDSDYGYTF. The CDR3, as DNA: TGCGCCAGCAGCATCGACAGTGACTATGGCTACACCTTC.

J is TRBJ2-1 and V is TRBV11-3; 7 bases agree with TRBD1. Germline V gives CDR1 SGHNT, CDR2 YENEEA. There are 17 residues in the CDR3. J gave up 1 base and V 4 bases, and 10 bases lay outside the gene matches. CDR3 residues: CASSSTYRDSSYNEQFF. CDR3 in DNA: TGTGCCAGCAGCTCCACCTACCGGGACAGTTCCTACAATGAGCAGTTCTTC.

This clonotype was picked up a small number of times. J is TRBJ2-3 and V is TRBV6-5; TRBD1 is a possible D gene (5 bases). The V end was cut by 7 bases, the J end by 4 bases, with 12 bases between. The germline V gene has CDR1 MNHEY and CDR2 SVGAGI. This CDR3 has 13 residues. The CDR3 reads CASKGRASDTQYF. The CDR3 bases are TGTGCCAGCAAGGGCAGGGCTTCAGATACGCAGTATTTT.

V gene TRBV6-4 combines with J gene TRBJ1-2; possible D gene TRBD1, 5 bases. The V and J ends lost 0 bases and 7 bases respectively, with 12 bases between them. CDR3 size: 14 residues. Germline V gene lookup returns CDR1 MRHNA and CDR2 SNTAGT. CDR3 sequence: CASSDSIDGGGYTF. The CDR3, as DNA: TGTGCCAGCAGTGACTCGATTGACGGGGGTGGCTACACCTTC.

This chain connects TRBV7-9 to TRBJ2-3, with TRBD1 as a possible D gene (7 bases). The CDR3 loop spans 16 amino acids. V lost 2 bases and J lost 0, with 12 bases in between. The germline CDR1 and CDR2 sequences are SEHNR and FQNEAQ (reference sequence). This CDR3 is CASSLSGGLSTDTQYF. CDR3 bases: TGTGCCAGCAGCTTATCAGGGGGGTTAAGCACAGATACGCAGTATTTT.